The rows below give T cell receptor beta chains drawn from one sample of a study of blood T cell repertoires in COVID-19. Data came from immunoSEQ multiplex PCR; TCRdb stores just in-frame clones and leaves some out. This table has some 300,000 clones, over 80% appearing once. The sample was peripheral blood. These receptors originate from a woman aged 50 to 65 with COVID-19, enrolled during active disease. Each CDR3 is given with its conserved first and last residue. The D gene is left open where the match is weak. Some rows have no size entry. The others give once, few or many, or a class for an expanded clone.

v_call: TRBV7-6
j_call: TRBJ1-1
d_call: TRBD1
clone_size: .
cdr3_length: 18
cdr3_aa: CASSLGGTGQGWDTEAFF
cdr3_nt: TGTGCCAGCAGCTTAGGAGGGACAGGACAGGGGTGGGACACTGAAGCTTTCTTT

v_call: TRBV15
j_call: TRBJ2-7
d_call: TRBD2
clone_size: .
cdr3_length: 19
cdr3_aa: CATSRRGRLAGERGAEQYF
cdr3_nt: TGTGCCACCAGCAGGCGCGGTAGACTAGCGGGAGAAAGGGGGGCCGAGCAGTACTTC

v_call: TRBV18
j_call: TRBJ2-3
d_call: TRBD2
clone_size: .
cdr3_length: 17
cdr3_aa: CASSPPGLAGRADTQYF
cdr3_nt: TGTGCCAGCTCACCACCGGGACTAGCGGGAAGAGCGGATACGCAGTATTTT

v_call: TRBV5-8
j_call: TRBJ2-7
d_call: .
clone_size: .
cdr3_length: 12
cdr3_aa: CASSYRENEQYF
cdr3_nt: TGTGCCAGCAGCTACAGGGAAAACGAGCAGTACTTC

v_call: TRBV3-1/TRBV3-2
j_call: TRBJ1-6
d_call: .
clone_size: .
cdr3_length: 18
cdr3_aa: CASSYLIPSPGYNSPLHF
cdr3_nt: TGTGCCAGCAGCTACTTAATCCCCAGTCCGGGGTATAATTCACCCCTCCACTTT

v_call: TRBV6-2/TRBV6-3
j_call: TRBJ2-7
d_call: TRBD2
clone_size: .
cdr3_length: 18
cdr3_aa: CASSYRPWTSGTSYEQYF
cdr3_nt: TGTGCCAGCAGTTATAGACCGTGGACTAGCGGGACTTCCTACGAGCAGTACTTC

v_call: TRBV5-1
j_call: TRBJ2-1
d_call: .
clone_size: .
cdr3_length: 15
cdr3_aa: CASSLGESTNNEQFF
cdr3_nt: TGCGCCAGCAGCTTGGGGGAGTCCACCAACAATGAGCAGTTCTTC

v_call: TRBV30
j_call: TRBJ2-2
d_call: TRBD1
clone_size: .
cdr3_length: 13
cdr3_aa: CAWAYRGPGELFF
cdr3_nt: TGTGCCTGGGCTTACAGGGGGCCCGGGGAGCTGTTTTTT

v_call: TRBV10-1
j_call: TRBJ1-1
d_call: TRBD1
clone_size: few
cdr3_length: 15
cdr3_aa: CASSYSGTGGSEAFF
cdr3_nt: TGCGCCAGCAGTTACTCCGGGACAGGGGGCTCTGAAGCTTTCTTT

v_call: TRBV6-5
j_call: TRBJ1-1
d_call: TRBD1
clone_size: few
cdr3_length: 15
cdr3_aa: CASIKPGQGATEAFF
cdr3_nt: TGTGCCAGCATCAAACCGGGACAGGGGGCTACTGAAGCTTTCTTT

v_call: TRBV3-1/TRBV3-2
j_call: TRBJ1-2
d_call: .
clone_size: .
cdr3_length: 15
cdr3_aa: CASSQDRLANYGYTF
cdr3_nt: TGTGCCAGCAGCCAAGACAGGTTAGCTAACTATGGCTACACCTTC